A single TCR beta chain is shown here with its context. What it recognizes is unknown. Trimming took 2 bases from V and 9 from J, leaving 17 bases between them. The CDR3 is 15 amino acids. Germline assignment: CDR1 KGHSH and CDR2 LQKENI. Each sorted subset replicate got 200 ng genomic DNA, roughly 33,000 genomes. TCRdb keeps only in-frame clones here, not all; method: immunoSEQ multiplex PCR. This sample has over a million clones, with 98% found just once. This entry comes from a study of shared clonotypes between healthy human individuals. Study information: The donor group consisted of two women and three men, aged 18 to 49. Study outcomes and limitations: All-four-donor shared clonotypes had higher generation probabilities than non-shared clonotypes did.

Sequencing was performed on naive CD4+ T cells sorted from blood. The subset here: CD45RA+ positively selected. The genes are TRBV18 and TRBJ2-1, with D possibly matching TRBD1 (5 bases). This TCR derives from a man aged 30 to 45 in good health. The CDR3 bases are TGTGCCAGCTCACCATCCGAACAAAAAAGGGGTGAGCAGTTCTTC. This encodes CASSPSEQKRGEQFF.